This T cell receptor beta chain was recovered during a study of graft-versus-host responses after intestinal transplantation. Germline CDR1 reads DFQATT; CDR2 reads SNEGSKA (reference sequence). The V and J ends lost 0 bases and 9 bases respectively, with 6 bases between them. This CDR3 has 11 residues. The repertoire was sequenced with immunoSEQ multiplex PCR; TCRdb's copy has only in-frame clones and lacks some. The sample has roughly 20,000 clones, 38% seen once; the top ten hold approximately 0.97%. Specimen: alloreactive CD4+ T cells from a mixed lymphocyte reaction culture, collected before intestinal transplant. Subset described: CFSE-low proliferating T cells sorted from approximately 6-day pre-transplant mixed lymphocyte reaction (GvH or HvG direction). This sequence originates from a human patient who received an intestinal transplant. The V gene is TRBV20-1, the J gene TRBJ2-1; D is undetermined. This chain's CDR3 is CSARDRVEQFF. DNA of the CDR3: TGCAGTGCTAGAGATCGGGTTGAGCAGTTCTTC.